This T cell receptor beta chain was captured by sequencing in a study of cytomegalovirus exposure and HLA in healthy donors. About the study: Per a later analysis, the roughly 680 first-cohort and 95 to 150 validation repertoires shared one platform.

Repertoires were generated with immunoSEQ multiplex PCR, while TCRdb's copy carries only in-frame clones and drops some. The table includes about 160,000 clones, less than 90% detected once. Study-wide findings and caveats: Among the CMV-associated chains, a few were confirmed in vitro as specific for CMV antigens.

It was the roughly 110-subject validation cohort, separate from the roughly 700-subject first cohort, to which the donors belonged. Germline CDR1 reads SGHRS; CDR2 reads YFSETQ. Trimming removed 4 bases from V and 1 base from J; junction bases left unmatched: 4. CDR3 size: 14 residues. Points on this clone: What it recognizes is unknown. Additional DNA sequences in this sample encode the identical CDR3.

This chain links TRBV5-1 with TRBJ1-1; 7 nucleotides align to TRBD1. The TCR was taken from a woman between 18 and 29 years old in good health and CMV-seronegative. Sequencing used PBMCs. CDR3 coding DNA: TGCGCCAGCAGCCCGGACAGGACGAACACTGAAGCTTTCTTT. Encoded protein: CASSPDRTNTEAFF.